What follows describes a single T cell receptor (beta chain). Its antigen is not known. The assay was immunoSEQ multiplex PCR, and TCRdb's table has in-frame clones only and misses some. Of 55,000 to 80,000 clones detected, 85% to 95% appear once; the ten largest clones hold about 1.7%. This sample is drawn from a study of graft-versus-host responses after intestinal transplantation. Study background: Every recipient underwent anti-thymocyte globulin induction, then tacrolimus and steroids for three to four years.

The germline gives CDR1 MNHEY, CDR2 SMNVEV (reference sequence). V dropped 3 bases and J dropped 4; count of bases not matched to a gene: 10. The CDR3 extends over 16 amino acids. V and J are TRBV27 and TRBJ2-5; 8 nucleotides align to TRBD2. This specimen was unstimulated CD8+ T cells sorted from spleen or lymph node cells, taken before transplant. The receptor's source is a human donor who was the organ donor for an intestinal transplant. CDR3 in DNA: TGTGCCAGCAGTTTGGTAGCGGGAATCCAGGGAGAGACCCAGTACTTC. Its translation: CASSLVAGIQGETQYF.